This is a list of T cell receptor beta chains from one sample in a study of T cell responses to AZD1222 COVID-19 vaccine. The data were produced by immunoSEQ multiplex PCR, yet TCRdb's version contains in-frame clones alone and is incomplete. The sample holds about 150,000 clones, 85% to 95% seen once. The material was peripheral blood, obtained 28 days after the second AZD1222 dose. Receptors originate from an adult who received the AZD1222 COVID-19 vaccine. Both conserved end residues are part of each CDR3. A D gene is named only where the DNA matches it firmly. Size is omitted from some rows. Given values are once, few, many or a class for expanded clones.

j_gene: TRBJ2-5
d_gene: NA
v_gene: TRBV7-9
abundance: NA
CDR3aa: CASSLSQWETQYF
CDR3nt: TGTGCCAGCAGCTTGTCTCAGTGGGAGACCCAGTACTTC

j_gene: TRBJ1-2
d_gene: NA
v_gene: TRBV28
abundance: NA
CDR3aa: CASTHGGWGYTF
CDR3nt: TGTGCCAGCACCCACGGGGGGTGGGGCTACACCTTC

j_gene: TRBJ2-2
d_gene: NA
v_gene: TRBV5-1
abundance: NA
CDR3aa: CASSLESRGFPNTGELFF
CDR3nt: TGCGCCAGCAGCTTGGAAAGCAGGGGATTTCCGAACACCGGGGAGCTGTTTTTT

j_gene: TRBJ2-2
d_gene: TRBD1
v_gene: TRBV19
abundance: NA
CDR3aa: CASSSGQGTYIGELFF
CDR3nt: TGTGCCAGTAGTTCGGGACAGGGTACCTATATCGGGGAGCTGTTTTTT

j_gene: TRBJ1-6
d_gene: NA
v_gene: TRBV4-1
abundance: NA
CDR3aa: CASSQEGVEGYSPLHF
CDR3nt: TGCGCCAGCAGCCAAGAGGGAGTGGAGGGATATTCACCCCTCCACTTT

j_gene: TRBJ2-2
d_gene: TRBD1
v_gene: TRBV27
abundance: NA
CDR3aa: CASSLGQGMGNTGELFF
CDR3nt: TGTGCCAGCAGTTTAGGACAGGGGATGGGGAACACCGGGGAGCTGTTTTTT

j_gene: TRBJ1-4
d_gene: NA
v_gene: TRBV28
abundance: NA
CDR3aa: CASSTPTGMDEKLFF
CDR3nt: TGTGCCAGCAGTACCCCAACAGGGATGGATGAAAAACTGTTTTTT

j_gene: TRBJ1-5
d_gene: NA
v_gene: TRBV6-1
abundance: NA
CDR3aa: CASSEARGRENQPQHF
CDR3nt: TGTGCCAGCAGTGAAGCTAGAGGCAGGGAGAATCAGCCCCAGCATTTT

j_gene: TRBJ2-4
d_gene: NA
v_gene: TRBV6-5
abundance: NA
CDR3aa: CASSSRGGVDIQYF
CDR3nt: TGTGCCAGCAGTTCCAGGGGGGGGGTGGACATTCAGTACTTC

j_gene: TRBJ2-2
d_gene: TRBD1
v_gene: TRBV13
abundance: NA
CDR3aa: CASSSDRVHTGELFF
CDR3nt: TGTGCCAGCAGCTCTGACAGGGTGCACACCGGGGAGCTGTTTTTT

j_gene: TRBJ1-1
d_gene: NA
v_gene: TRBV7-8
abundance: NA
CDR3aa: CASSREPEAFF
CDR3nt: TGTGCCAGCAGCCGAGAGCCTGAAGCTTTCTTT

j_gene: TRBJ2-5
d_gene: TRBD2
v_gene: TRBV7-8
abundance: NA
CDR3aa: CASSLGDGIAGQETQYF
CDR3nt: TGTGCCAGCAGCCTAGGGGACGGGATAGCGGGGCAAGAGACCCAGTACTTC

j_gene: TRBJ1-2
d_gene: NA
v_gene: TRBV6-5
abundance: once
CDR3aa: CASTSLGQNLYGYTF
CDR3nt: TGTGCCAGCACCTCCCTCGGACAGAACCTCTATGGCTACACCTTC

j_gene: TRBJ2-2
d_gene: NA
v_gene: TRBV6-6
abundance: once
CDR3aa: CASSAPLALNTGELFF
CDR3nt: TGTGCCAGCAGTGCCCCGCTAGCGCTGAACACCGGGGAGCTGTTTTTT

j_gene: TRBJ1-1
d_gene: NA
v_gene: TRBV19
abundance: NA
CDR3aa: CASSIGGLAEAFF
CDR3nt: TGTGCCAGTAGTATTGGAGGTCTCGCTGAAGCTTTCTTT

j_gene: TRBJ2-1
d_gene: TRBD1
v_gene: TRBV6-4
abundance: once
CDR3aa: CASSDSTGDGGEQFF
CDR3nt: TGTGCCAGCAGTGACTCGACAGGGGATGGGGGTGAGCAGTTCTTC

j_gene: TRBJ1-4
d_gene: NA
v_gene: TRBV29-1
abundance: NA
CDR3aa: CSVVSGEKLFF
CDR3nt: TGCAGCGTTGTATCGGGTGAAAAACTGTTTTTT

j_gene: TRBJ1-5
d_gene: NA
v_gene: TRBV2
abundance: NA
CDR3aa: CASSEMGNQPQHF
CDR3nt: TGTGCCAGCAGCGAAATGGGTAATCAGCCCCAGCATTTT

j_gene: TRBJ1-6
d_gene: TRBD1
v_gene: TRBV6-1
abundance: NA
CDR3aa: CASSERQGFSPLHF
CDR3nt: TGTGCCAGCAGTGAAAGACAGGGGTTTTCACCCCTCCACTTT

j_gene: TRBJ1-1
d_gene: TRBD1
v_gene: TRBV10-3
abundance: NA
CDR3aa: CAISGRQGTNTEAFF
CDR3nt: TGTGCCATCAGTGGAAGACAGGGAACGAACACTGAAGCTTTCTTT

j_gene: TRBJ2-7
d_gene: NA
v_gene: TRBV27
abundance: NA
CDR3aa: CASSLSGQGAYEQYF
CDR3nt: TGTGCCAGCAGTTTATCGGGGCAGGGAGCCTACGAGCAGTACTTC

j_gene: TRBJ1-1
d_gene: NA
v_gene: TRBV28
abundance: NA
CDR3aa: CASRRDTTEAFF
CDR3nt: TGTGCCAGCAGGAGGGACACGACTGAAGCTTTCTTT

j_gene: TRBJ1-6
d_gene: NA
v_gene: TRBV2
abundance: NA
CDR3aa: CASKETASAPLHF
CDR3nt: TGTGCCAGCAAAGAGACAGCCTCCGCACCCCTCCACTTT

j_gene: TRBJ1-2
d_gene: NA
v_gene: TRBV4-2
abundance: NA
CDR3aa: CASRRGIGGDAYYGYTF
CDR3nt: TGTGCCAGCCGAAGGGGAATTGGGGGCGATGCTTACTATGGCTACACCTTC

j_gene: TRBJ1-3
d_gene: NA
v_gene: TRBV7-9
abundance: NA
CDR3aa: CASSSRGTQISGNTIYF
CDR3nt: TGTGCCAGCAGCTCGCGCGGTACGCAGATCTCTGGAAACACCATATATTTT

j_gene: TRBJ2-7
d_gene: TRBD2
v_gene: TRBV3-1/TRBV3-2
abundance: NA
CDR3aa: CASSQGLAGADEQYF
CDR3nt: TGTGCCAGCAGCCAAGGACTAGCGGGGGCCGACGAGCAGTACTTC

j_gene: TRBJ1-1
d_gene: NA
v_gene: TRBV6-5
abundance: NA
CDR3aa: CASSYPGKNTEAFF
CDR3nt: TGTGCCAGCAGTTACCCCGGAAAGAACACTGAAGCTTTCTTT

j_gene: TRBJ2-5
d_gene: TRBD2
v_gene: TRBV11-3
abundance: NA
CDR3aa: CASSQIMGLAGTEETQYF
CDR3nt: TGTGCCAGCAGCCAGATAATGGGGCTAGCGGGGACTGAAGAGACCCAGTACTTC

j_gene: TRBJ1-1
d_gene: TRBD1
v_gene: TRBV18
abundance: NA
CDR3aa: CASSPGEGTGTSEAFF
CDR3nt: TGTGCCAGCTCACCAGGAGAGGGGACAGGGACCTCTGAAGCTTTCTTT

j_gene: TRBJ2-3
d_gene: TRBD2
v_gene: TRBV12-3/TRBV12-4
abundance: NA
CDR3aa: CASSRLATDTQYF
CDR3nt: TGTGCCAGCAGTCGACTAGCGACAGATACGCAGTATTTT

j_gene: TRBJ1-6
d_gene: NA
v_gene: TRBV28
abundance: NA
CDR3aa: CASSTRTVWSPLHF
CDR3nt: TGTGCCAGCAGCACCCGGACGGTATGGTCACCCCTCCACTTT

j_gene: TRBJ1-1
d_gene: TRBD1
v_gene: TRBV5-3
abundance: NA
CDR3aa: CARRLTGPSRAFF
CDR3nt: TGTGCCAGAAGACTGACAGGGCCGTCGAGAGCTTTCTTT

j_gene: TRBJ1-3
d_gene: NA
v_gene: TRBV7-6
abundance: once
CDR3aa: CASSSPGWGNTIYF
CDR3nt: TGTGCCAGCAGCTCCCCGGGTTGGGGAAACACCATATATTTT

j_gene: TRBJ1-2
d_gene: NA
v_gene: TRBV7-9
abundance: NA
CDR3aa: CASSFGDYGYTF
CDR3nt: TGTGCCAGCAGCTTCGGGGACTATGGCTACACCTTC

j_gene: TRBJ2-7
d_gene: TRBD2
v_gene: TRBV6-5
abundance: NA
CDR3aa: CASSYSVAGGPYEQYF
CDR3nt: TGTGCCAGCAGTTACTCGGTAGCGGGGGGACCCTACGAGCAGTACTTC

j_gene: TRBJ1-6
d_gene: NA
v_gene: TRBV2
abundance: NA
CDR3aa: CASTVRGNSPLHF
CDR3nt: TGTGCCAGCACCGTGCGAGGAAATTCACCCCTCCACTTT

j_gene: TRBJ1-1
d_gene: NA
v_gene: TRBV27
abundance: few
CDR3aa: CASSLQGVTEAFF
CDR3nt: TGTGCCAGCAGTTTACAGGGTGTGACTGAAGCTTTCTTT

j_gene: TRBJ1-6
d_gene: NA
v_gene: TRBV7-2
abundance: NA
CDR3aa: CASSFYASTGNSPLHF
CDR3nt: TGTGCCAGCAGCTTTTATGCATCTACGGGAAATTCACCCCTCCACTTT

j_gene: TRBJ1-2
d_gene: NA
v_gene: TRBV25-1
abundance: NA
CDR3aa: CASSETGFGGYTF
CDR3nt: TGTGCCAGCAGTGAAACAGGGTTCGGTGGCTACACCTTC

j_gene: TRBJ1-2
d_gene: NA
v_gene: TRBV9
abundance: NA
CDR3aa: CASRDSTDYGYTF
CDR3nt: TGTGCCAGCAGGGACAGTACAGACTATGGCTACACCTTC

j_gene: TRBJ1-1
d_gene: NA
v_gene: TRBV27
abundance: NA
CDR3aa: CASSLTPGNTEAFF
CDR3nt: TGTGCCAGCAGTTTAACGCCAGGGAACACTGAAGCTTTCTTT

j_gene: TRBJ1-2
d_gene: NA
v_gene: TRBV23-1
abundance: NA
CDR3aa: CATVSYYGYTF
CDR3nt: TGCGCCACCGTCTCATACTATGGCTACACCTTC

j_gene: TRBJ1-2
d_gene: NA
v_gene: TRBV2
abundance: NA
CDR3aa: CASTLTDNYGYTF
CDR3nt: TGTGCCAGCACCTTGACAGACAACTATGGCTACACCTTC

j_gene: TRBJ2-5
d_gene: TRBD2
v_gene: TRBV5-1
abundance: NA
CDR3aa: CASSFKLAGGTAQETQYF
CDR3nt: TGCGCCAGCAGCTTTAAACTAGCGGGGGGAACCGCCCAAGAGACCCAGTACTTC

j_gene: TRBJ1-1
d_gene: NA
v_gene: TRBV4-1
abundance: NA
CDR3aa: CASSQAYMNTEAFF
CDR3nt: TGCGCCAGCAGCCAAGCTTACATGAACACTGAAGCTTTCTTT